This TCR beta chain was recovered during a study of cytomegalovirus exposure and HLA in healthy donors. Broader study findings: When the data were analyzed later, several of the most significant clusters appeared to be linked to common viral pathogens. Data from an earlier analysis indicated that most TCR beta V segments were productive either about 87% or about 30% of the time. Testing in vitro showed a few CMV-associated chains specific for CMV antigens.

PCR employed 60 Vbeta and 13 Jbeta primers. As originally analysed: In a later analysis, the count reached 80 million or so unique TCR beta chains, with approximately 11 million shared. Sequencing was performed with immunoSEQ multiplex PCR; in TCRdb, only in-frame clones are kept and a portion is missing. The D gene and trimming were derived from the DNA, and the V and J assignments and clone size from that table. The sample has about 67,000 clones, 75% to 90% seen once. A note on this clone: Its antigen is still unknown.

Germline CDR1 is MNHEY and CDR2 is SMNVEV (reference sequence). V was trimmed by 2 bases and J by 2 bases, leaving 4 bases between them. CDR3 length equals 13 residues. The specimen was PBMCs. The clonotype was recovered from a woman aged 25 to 39 in good health and CMV-seropositive. This chain connects TRBV27 to TRBJ1-3; D remains unclear. The CDR3 coding sequence is TGTGCCAGCAGTTTAGGGCCTGGAAACACCATATATTTT. Translation gives CASSLGPGNTIYF.